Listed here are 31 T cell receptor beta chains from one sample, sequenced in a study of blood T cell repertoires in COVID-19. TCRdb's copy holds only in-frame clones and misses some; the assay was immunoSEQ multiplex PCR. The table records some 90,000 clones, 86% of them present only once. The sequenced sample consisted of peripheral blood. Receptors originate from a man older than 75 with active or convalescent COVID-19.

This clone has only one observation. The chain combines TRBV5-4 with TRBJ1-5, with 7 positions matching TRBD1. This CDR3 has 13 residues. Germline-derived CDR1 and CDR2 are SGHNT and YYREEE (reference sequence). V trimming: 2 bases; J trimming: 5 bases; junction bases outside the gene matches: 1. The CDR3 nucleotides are TGTGCCAGCAGCTTTGACAGGGATCAGCCCCAGCATTTT. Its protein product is CASSFDRDQPQHF.

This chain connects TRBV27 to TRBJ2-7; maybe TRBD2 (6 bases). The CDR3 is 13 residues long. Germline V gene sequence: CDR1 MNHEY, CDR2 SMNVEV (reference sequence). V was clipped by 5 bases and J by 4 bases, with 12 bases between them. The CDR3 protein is CASSLNRGYEQYF. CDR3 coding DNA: TGTGCCAGCAGTCTCAACCGGGGGTACGAGCAGTACTTC.

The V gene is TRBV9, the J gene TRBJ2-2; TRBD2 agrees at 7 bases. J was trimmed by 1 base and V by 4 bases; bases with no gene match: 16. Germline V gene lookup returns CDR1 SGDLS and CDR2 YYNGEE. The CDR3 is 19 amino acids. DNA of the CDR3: TGTGCCAGCAGCTCCATCCCCAGCGGGGACTTTCTGAACACCGGGGAGCTGTTTTTT. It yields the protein CASSSIPSGDFLNTGELFF.

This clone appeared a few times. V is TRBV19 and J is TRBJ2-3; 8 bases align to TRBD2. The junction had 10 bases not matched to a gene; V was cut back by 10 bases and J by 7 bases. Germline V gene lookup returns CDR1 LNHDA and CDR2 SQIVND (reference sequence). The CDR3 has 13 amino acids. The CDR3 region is CATSLAGSNTQYF. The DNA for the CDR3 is TGTGCCACATCCTTAGCGGGATCTAATACGCAGTATTTT.

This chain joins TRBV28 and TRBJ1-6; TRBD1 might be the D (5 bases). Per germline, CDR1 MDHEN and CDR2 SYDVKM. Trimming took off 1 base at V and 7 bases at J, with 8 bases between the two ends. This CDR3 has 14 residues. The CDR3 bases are TGTGCCAGCAGTTTATACGGGGGGAATTCACCCCTCCACTTT. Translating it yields CASSLYGGNSPLHF.

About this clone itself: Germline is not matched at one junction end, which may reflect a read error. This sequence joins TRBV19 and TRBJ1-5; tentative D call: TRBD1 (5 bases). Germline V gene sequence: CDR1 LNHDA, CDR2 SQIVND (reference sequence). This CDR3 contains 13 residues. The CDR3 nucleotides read TGTGCCAGTAGTCCCCGGCGGGGGGAGCCCCAGCGTTTT. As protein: CASSPRRGEPQRF.

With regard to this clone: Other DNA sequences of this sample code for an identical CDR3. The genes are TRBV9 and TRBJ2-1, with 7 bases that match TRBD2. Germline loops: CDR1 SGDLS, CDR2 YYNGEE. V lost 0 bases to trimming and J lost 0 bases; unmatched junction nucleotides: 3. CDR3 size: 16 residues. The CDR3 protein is CASSVGGGSSYNEQFF. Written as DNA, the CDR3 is TGTGCCAGCAGCGTAGGGGGCGGGAGCTCCTACAATGAGCAGTTCTTC.

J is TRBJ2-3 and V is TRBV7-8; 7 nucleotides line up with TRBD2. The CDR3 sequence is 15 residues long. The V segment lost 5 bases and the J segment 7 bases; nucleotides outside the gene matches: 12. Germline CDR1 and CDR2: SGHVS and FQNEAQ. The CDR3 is CASSATPTTSNTQYF. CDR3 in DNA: TGTGCCAGCAGCGCCACCCCGACGACTAGCAATACGCAGTATTTT.

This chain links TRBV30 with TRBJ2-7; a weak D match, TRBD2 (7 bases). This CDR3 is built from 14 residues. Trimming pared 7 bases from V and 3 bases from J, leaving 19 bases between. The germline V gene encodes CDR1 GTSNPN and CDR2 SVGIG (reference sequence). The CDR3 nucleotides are TGTGCCTATAAGGGAGGGACATTAGGCTACGAGCAGTACTTC. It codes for CAYKGGTLGYEQYF.

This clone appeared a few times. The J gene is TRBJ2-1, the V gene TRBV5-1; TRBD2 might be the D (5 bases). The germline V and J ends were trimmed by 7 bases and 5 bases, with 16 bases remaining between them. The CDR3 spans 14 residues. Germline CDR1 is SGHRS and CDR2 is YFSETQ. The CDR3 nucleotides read TGCGCCAGCCGTGCGGGCTACGGGAACAATGAGCAGTTCTTC. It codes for CASRAGYGNNEQFF.

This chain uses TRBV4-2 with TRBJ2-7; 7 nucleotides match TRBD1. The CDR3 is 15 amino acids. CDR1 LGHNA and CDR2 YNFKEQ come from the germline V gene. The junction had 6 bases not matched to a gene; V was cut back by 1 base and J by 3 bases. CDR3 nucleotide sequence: TGTGCCAGCAGCCAAGTCTCGGGGACAGACTACGAGCAGTACTTC. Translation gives CASSQVSGTDYEQYF.

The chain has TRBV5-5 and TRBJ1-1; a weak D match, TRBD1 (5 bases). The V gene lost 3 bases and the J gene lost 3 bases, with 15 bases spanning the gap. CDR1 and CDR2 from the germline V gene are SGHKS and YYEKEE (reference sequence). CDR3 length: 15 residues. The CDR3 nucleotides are TGTGCCAGCAGCTGGGGACCTTCGGGGGACACTGAAGCTTTCTTT. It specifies CASSWGPSGDTEAFF. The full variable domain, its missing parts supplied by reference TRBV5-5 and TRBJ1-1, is DAGVTQSPTHLIKTRGQQVTLRCSPISGHKSVSWYQQVLGQGPQFIFQYYEKEERGRGNFPDRFSARQFPNYSSELNVNALLLGDSALYLCASSWGPSGDTEAFFGQGTRLTVV.

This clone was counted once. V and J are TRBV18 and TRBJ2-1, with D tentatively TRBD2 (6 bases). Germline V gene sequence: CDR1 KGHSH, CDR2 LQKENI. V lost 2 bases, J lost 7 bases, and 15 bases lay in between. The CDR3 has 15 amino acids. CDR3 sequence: CASSPASGSWNEQFF. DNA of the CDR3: TGTGCCAGCTCACCAGCGTCCGGGAGTTGGAATGAGCAGTTCTTC.

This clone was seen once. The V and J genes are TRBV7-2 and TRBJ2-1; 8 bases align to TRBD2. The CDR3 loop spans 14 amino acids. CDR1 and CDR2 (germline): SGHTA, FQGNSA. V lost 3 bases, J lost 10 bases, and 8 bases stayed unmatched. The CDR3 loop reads CASSFNSGGGEQFF. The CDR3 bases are TGTGCCAGCAGCTTTAATTCGGGCGGGGGGGAGCAGTTCTTC.

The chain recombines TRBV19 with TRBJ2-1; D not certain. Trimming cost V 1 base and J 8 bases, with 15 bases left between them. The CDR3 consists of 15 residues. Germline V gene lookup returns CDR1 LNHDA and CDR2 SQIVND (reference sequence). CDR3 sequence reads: CASSIGYPGLDEQFF. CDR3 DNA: TGTGCCAGTAGTATAGGATACCCTGGCCTCGATGAGCAGTTCTTC.

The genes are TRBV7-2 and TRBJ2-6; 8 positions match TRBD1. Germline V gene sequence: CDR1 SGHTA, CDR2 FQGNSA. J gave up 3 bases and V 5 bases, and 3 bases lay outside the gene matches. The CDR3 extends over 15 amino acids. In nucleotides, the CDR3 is TGTGCCAGCAGCCTCGACAGGGGTGGGGCCAACGTCCTGACTTTC. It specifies CASSLDRGGANVLTF.

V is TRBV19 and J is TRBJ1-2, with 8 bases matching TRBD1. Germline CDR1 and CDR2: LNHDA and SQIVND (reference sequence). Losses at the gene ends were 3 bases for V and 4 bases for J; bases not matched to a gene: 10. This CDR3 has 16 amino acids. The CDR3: CASSISGTGPVYGYTF. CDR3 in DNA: TGTGCCAGTAGTATTTCCGGGACAGGCCCCGTCTATGGCTACACCTTC.

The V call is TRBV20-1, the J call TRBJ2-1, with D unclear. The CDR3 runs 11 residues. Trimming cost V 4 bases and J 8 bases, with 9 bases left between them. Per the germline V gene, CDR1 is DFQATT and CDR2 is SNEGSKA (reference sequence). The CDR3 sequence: CSATRGDEQFF. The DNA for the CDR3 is TGCAGTGCTACGAGAGGCGATGAGCAGTTCTTC.

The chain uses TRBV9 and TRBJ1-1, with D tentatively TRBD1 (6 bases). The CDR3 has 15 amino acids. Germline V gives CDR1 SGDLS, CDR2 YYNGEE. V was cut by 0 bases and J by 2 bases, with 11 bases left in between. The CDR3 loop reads CASSVGWGLNTEAFF. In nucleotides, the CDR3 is TGTGCCAGCAGCGTAGGGTGGGGGCTAAACACTGAAGCTTTCTTT.

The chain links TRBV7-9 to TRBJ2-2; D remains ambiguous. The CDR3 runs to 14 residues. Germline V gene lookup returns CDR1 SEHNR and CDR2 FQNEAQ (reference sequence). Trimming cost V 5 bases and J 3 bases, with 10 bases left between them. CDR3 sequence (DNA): TGTGCCAGCAGCCCGAACGGTTACACCGGGGAGCTGTTTTTT. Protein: CASSPNGYTGELFF.

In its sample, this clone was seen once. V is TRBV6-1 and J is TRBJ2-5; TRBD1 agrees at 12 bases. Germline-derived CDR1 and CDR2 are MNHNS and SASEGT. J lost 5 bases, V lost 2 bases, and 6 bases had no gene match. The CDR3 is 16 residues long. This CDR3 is CASSEWGQGAPETQYF. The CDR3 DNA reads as TGTGCCAGCAGTGAATGGGGACAGGGGGCACCGGAGACCCAGTACTTC.

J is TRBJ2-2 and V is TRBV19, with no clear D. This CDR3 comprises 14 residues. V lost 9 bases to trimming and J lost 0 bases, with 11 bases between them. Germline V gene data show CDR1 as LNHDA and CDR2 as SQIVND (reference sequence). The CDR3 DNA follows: TGTGCCAGCAAGCAGGAACCGAACACCGGGGAGCTGTTTTTT. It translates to CASKQEPNTGELFF.

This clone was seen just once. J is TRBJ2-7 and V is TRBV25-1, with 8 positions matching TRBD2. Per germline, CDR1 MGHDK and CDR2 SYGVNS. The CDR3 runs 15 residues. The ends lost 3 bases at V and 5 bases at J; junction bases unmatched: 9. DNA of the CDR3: TGTGCCAGCAGTGAGAGGAGCGGGAGTAGGGACGAGCAGTACTTC. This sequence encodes CASSERSGSRDEQYF.

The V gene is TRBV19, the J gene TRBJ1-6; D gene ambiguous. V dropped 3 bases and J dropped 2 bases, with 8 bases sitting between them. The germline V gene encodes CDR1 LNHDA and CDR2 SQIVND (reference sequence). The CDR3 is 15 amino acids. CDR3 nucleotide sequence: TGTGCCAGTAGTATTGGACTCGCCTATAATTCACCCCTCCACTTT. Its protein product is CASSIGLAYNSPLHF.

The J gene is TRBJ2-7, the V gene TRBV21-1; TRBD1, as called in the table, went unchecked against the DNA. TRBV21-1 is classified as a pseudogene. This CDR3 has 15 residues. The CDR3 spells CASRRGDGEPYEQYF. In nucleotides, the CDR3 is TGTGCCAGCAGAAGGGGTGATGGAGAACCCTACGAGCAGTACTTC.

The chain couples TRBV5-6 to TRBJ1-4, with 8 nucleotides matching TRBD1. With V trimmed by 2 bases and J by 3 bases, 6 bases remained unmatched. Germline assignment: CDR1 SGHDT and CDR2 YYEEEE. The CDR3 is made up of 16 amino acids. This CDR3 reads CASSFTRGPANEKLFF. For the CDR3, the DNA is TGTGCCAGCAGCTTTACCAGGGGGCCTGCTAATGAAAAACTGTTTTTT.

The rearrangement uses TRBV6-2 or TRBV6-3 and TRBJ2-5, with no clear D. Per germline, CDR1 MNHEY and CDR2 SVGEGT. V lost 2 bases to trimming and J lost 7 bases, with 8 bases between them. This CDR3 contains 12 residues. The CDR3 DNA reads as TGTGCCAGCAGTTACGTAGGCGGGACCCAGTACTTC. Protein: CASSYVGGTQYF.

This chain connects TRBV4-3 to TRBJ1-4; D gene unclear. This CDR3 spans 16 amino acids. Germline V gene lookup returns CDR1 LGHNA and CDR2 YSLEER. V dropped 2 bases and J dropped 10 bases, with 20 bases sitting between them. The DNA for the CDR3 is TGCGCCAGCAGCCAACTTTTAAGGAGAGACTTGGGAAAACTGTTTTTT. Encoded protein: CASSQLLRRDLGKLFF.

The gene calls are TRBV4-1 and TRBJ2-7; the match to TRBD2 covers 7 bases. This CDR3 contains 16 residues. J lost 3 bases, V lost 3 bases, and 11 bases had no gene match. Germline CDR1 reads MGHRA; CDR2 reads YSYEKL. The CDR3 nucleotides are TGCGCCAGCAGCCACGCTTCCGGGACTAACAACTACGAGCAGTACTTC. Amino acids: CASSHASGTNNYEQYF.

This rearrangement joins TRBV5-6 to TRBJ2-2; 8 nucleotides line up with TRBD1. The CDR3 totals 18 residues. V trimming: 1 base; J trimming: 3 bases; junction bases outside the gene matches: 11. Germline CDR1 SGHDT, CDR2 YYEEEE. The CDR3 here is CASSLIQGASGDTGELFF. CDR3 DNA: TGTGCCAGCAGCTTGATCCAGGGGGCAAGTGGGGACACCGGGGAGCTGTTTTTT.

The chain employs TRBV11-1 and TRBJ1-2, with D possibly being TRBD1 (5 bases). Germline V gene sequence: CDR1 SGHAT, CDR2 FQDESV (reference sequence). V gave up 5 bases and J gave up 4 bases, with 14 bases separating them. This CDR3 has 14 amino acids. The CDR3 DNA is TGTGCCAGCAGCCGCGGGGACTTTGGCTATGGCTACACCTTC. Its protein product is CASSRGDFGYGYTF. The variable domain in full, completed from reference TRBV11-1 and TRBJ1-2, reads EAEVAQSPRYKITEKSQAVAFWCDPISGHATLYWYRQILGQGPELLVQFQDESVVDDSQLPKDRFSAERLKGVDSTLKIQPAELGDSAMYLCASSRGDFGYGYTFGSGTRLTVV.